This T cell receptor beta chain was captured by sequencing in a study of blood T cells in healthy people across ages. Study-wide findings and caveats: The recorded TCR beta diversity per million T cells decreased in a roughly linear manner with age. Naive CD4+ cell counts and diversity both ran higher in long-lived than in aged donors.

Notes on this clonotype: Its antigen remains unknown.

Roughly 9.5 milliliters of peripheral blood were drawn from each donor into EDTA-treated tubes. A second PCR, run for roughly 6 to 11 cycles, used a sample-barcoded 5' primer plus a J-beta primer mix. Each CDR3 protein is one row after TCRdb ran MiXCR on the 5' RACE reads. Of just under 900,000 distinct CDR3 sequences in the sample, around 30% were seen once. The sequenced sample was blood. The clonotype comes from a woman aged 80 or over in good health.

In DNA, the CDR3 is TGTGCCAGCAGTGAAAAGATACTTCAGCCCCAGCATTTT. This encodes CASSEKILQPQHF. The V gene is TRBV6-1, the J gene TRBJ1-5; D uncertain. The CDR3 has 13 residues. Trimming pared 2 bases from V and 6 bases from J, leaving 8 bases between. The V gene's germline CDR1 is MNHNS and CDR2 SASEGT.